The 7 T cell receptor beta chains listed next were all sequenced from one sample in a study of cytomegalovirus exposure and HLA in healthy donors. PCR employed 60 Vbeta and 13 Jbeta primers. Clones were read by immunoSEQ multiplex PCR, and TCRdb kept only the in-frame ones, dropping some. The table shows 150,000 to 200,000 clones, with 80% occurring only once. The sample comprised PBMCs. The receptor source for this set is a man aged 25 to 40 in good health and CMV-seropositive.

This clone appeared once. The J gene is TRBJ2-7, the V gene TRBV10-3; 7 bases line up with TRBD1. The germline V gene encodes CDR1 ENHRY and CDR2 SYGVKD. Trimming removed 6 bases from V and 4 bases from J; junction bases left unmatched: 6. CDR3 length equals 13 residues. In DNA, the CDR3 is TGTGCCATCAGCTCAGTACAGGGGTACGAGCAGTACTTC. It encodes CAISSVQGYEQYF.

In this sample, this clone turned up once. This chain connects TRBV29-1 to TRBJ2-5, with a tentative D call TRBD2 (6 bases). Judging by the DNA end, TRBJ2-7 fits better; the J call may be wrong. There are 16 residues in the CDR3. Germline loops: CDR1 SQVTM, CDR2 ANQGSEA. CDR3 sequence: CSVVGEDLPTPYEQYF. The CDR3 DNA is TGCAGCGTTGTTGGGGAGGACTTACCAACTCCCTACGAGCAGTACTTC.

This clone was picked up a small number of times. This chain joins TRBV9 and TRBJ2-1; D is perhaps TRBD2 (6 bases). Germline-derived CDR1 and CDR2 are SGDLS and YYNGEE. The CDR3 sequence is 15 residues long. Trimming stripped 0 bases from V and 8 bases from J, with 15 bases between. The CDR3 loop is CASSVEAGPLDEQFF. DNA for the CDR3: TGTGCCAGCAGCGTAGAGGCGGGGCCCCTGGATGAGCAGTTCTTC.

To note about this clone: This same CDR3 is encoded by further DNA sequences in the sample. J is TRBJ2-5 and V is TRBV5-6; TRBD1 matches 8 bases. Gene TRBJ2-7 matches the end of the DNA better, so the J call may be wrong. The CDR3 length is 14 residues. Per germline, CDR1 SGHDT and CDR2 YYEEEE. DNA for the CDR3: TGTGCCAGCAGTTACGGACAGGGCGCCTACGAGCAGTACTTC. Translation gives CASSYGQGAYEQYF.

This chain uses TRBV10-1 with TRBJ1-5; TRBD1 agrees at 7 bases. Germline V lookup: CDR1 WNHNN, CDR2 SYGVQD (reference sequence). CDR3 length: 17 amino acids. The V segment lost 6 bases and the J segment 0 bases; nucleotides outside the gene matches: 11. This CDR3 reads CASSGTVNIYSNQPQHF. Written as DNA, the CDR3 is TGCGCCAGCAGCGGGACAGTGAATATCTATAGCAATCAGCCCCAGCATTTT.

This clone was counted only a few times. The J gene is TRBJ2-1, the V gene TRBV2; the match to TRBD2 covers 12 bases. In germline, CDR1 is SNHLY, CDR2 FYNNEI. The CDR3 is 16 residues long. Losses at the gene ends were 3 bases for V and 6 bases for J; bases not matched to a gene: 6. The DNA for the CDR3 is TGTGCCAGCAGTGAGCAGACTAGCGGGAGCTTCAATGAGCAGTTCTTC. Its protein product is CASSEQTSGSFNEQFF.

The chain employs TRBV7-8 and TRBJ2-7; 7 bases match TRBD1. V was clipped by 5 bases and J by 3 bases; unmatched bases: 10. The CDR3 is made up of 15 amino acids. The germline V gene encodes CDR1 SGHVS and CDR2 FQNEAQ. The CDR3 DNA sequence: TGTGCCAGCAGCCTAAGGACAGGTTTTCACTACGAGCAGTACTTC. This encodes CASSLRTGFHYEQYF.